These 3 T cell receptor beta chains share one sample of origin, sequenced in a study of T cell responses to AZD1222 COVID-19 vaccine. This table comes from immunoSEQ multiplex PCR, and its TCRdb copy is limited to in-frame clones, with some not included. The table lists some 56,000 clones, 85% to 90% of them singletons. Sample: peripheral blood, taken 28 days after the second AZD1222 dose. The source of these receptors is an adult who received the AZD1222 COVID-19 vaccine.

V usage is TRBV29-1 and J usage is TRBJ1-2; D might be TRBD1 (5 bases). The V gene lost 1 base and the J gene lost 2 bases, with 14 bases spanning the gap. Per germline, CDR1 SQVTM and CDR2 ANQGSEA. There are 15 residues in the CDR3. The CDR3, as DNA: TGCAGCGTTGAAGGGGCCAGGGATAGAAACTATGGCTACACCTTC. Translating it yields CSVEGARDRNYGYTF.

The chain carries TRBV11-2 and TRBJ1-2; tentative D call: TRBD1 (5 bases). V dropped 5 bases and J dropped 4 bases, with 14 bases sitting between them. Germline CDR1 SGHAT, CDR2 FQNNGV. This CDR3 comprises 14 residues. The chain's CDR3 is CASSPGTTFYGYTF. The CDR3 DNA is TGTGCCAGCAGCCCAGGGACCACCTTCTATGGCTACACCTTC.

The V and J genes are TRBV15 and TRBJ2-1, with TRBD2 as a possible D gene (6 bases). CDR1 is LNHNV and CDR2 is YYDKDF in the germline V gene (reference sequence). V lost 5 bases and J lost 4, with 15 bases in between. The CDR3 runs to 15 residues. This CDR3 reads CATSGGTVEYNEQFF. CDR3 DNA sequence: TGTGCCACCAGCGGGGGGACGGTAGAATACAATGAGCAGTTCTTC.